Detailed here is one TCR beta chain. The CDR3 has 14 residues. Germline CDR1 reads SGHRS; CDR2 reads YFSETQ. Trimming pared 4 bases from V and 0 bases from J, leaving 10 bases between. This sample stems from a study of technical replicates of blood from a few donors. TCRdb's copy holds only in-frame clones and misses some; the assay was immunoSEQ multiplex PCR. The data show almost 55,000 clones, roughly 94% seen once. This sequence was found in a human donor in good health. Sequencing used T cells isolated from PBMCs. This chain uses TRBV5-1 with TRBJ1-1, with D possibly matching TRBD1 (6 bases). CDR3 bases: TGCGCCAGCAGCCCAGGGGCTGTGAACACTGAAGCTTTCTTT. It is translated as CASSPGAVNTEAFF.